This TCR beta chain was documented in a study of cytomegalovirus exposure and HLA in healthy donors. Study conclusions and caveats: Presence/absence analyses treated sequencing depth as roughly uniform across donors. Specificity for CMV antigens was confirmed in vitro for a few of the CMV-associated chains.

Concerning this clone itself: As yet, its antigen is unknown.

This CDR3 spans 14 amino acids. Germline CDR1 is SQVTM and CDR2 is ANQGSEA. Trimming shortened V by 7 bases and J by 2 bases, and 17 bases separated the two germline ends. PCR was performed using 60 Vbeta and 13 Jbeta primers. Sequencing was performed with immunoSEQ multiplex PCR; in TCRdb, only in-frame clones are kept and a portion is missing. The data contain around 150,000 clones, around 80% of them singletons. This clonotype was sampled from a man younger than 35 in good health and CMV-seropositive. Material: PBMCs. The rearrangement joins TRBV29-1 to TRBJ1-1; D not resolved. For the CDR3, the DNA is TGCAGCGCACAACCCCGACAAGCCAACACTGAAGCTTTCTTT. It is translated as CSAQPRQANTEAFF.